This passage covers 21 T cell receptor beta chains from one sample sequenced in a study of shared clonotypes between healthy human individuals. Measured with immunoSEQ multiplex PCR; TCRdb has only the in-frame clones, and not every one. The top ten hold roughly 1.1% of the sample, which has over 2 million clones, about 94% seen once. Only CD45RO-negative cells positively selected for CCR7 counted as naive CD8 cells, so terminally differentiated effector memory CD45RA+ cells were excluded. Specimen: naive CD8+ T cells sorted from blood. These receptors all stem from a man aged 18 to 30 in good health.

The chain is built from TRBV6-6 and TRBJ1-4, with 9 bases aligning to TRBD1. The junction had 8 bases not matched to a gene; V was cut back by 2 bases and J by 7 bases. CDR1 and CDR2 from the germline V gene are MNHNY and SVGAGI (reference sequence). The CDR3 has 16 residues. The CDR3 loop is CASSYLGQGNGEKLFF. The CDR3 DNA reads as TGTGCCAGCAGTTACCTGGGACAGGGCAACGGTGAAAAACTGTTTTTT.

This clone is a singleton in its sample. This chain uses TRBV7-9 with TRBJ2-5; D perhaps matches TRBD1 (6 bases). The V gene lost 5 bases and the J gene lost 5 bases, with 18 bases spanning the gap. The germline V gene encodes CDR1 SEHNR and CDR2 FQNEAQ (reference sequence). CDR3 size: 15 residues. The CDR3 here is CASSPRTVAAETQYF. CDR3 in DNA: TGTGCCAGCAGCCCCCGGACAGTCGCTGCGGAGACCCAGTACTTC. The variable domain in full, with the rest retrieved from reference TRBV7-9 and TRBJ2-5, is DTGVSQNPRHKITKRGQNVTFRCDPISEHNRLYWYRQTLGQGPEFLTYFQNEAQLEKSRLLSDRFSAERPKGSFSTLEIQRTEQGDSAMYLCASSPRTVAAETQYFGPGTRLLVL.

The chain uses TRBV4-1 and TRBJ2-7, with 11 bases identical to TRBD2. CDR3 length: 16 amino acids. CDR1 is MGHRA and CDR2 is YSYEKL in the germline V gene. Losses at the gene ends were 2 bases for V and 3 bases for J; bases not matched to a gene: 6. CDR3 residues: CASSQRGTSGFYEQYF. The DNA for the CDR3 is TGCGCCAGCAGCCAACGAGGGACTAGCGGCTTCTACGAGCAGTACTTC.

This chain connects TRBV28 to TRBJ1-6, with D perhaps TRBD1 (5 bases). V lost 4 bases and J 9 bases, leaving 10 bases between the germline ends. Germline-derived CDR1 and CDR2 are MDHEN and SYDVKM. There are 13 residues in the CDR3. CDR3 coding DNA: TGTGCCAGCAGTTCCGGGGCTTTTTCACCCCTCCACTTT. Translating it yields CASSSGAFSPLHF.

Concerning this clone: Other DNA sequences in the sample encode the same CDR3. The V and J genes are TRBV7-9 and TRBJ2-4, with D perhaps TRBD1 (6 bases). Germline V gene sequence: CDR1 SEHNR, CDR2 FQNEAQ (reference sequence). V dropped 1 base and J dropped 1 base, with 8 bases sitting between them. The CDR3 is 15 amino acids. CDR3 DNA: TGTGCCAGCAGCTTAGGGCAGGGGGCCAAAAACATTCAGTACTTC. This sequence encodes CASSLGQGAKNIQYF.

J is TRBJ2-7 and V is TRBV4-1; D is ambiguous. Germline V CDR1 and CDR2: MGHRA, YSYEKL. V was pared by 1 base and J by 4 bases, with 17 bases between. The CDR3 has 16 residues. The CDR3 loop reads CASSQAGAALLYEQYF. CDR3 nucleotides: TGCGCCAGCAGCCAAGCCGGCGCGGCGCTACTTTACGAGCAGTACTTC.

About this clone itself: In the same sample, other DNA sequences code for this CDR3. This chain connects TRBV5-6 to TRBJ2-7; D possibly uses TRBD1 or TRBD2 (6 bases each). CDR1 and CDR2 (germline): SGHDT, YYEEEE. Trimming stripped 3 bases from V and 2 bases from J, with 9 bases between. The CDR3 length is 13 residues. CDR3 sequence (DNA): TGTGCCAGCAGCTGGGGGGCCACCTACGAGCAGTACTTC. Its translation is CASSWGATYEQYF.

The chain combines TRBV6-5 with TRBJ2-7, with 7 bases aligning to TRBD1. Per germline, CDR1 MNHEY and CDR2 SVGAGI. Trimming took 8 bases from V and 2 from J; bases not matched to a gene: 6. The CDR3 contains 13 residues. This CDR3 reads CASEAGGTYEQYF. The DNA for the CDR3 is TGTGCCAGCGAGGCAGGGGGAACCTACGAGCAGTACTTC.

This clone was recorded only once. The V and J genes are TRBV5-5 and TRBJ2-2; 12 bases agree with TRBD1. V gave up 4 bases and J gave up 4 bases; unmatched junction bases: 8. The CDR3 is made up of 17 amino acids. CDR1 is SGHKS, CDR2 YYEKEE, per germline (reference sequence). The CDR3 DNA sequence: TGTGCCAGCAGCGGACGGGACAGGGGGCATGGCACCGGGGAGCTGTTTTTT. Amino acid sequence: CASSGRDRGHGTGELFF.

The gene calls are TRBV5-1 and TRBJ2-1, with D possibly TRBD2 on 6 matching bases. V was pared by 0 bases and J by 5 bases, with 15 bases between. The CDR3 spans 16 residues. Germline V gives CDR1 SGHRS, CDR2 YFSETQ. CDR3 bases: TGCGCCAGCAGCTTGGCCGGAGGGCTTGGGGACAATGAGCAGTTCTTC. Translating it yields CASSLAGGLGDNEQFF.

About this clone itself: The same CDR3 can be traced to other DNA sequences in this sample. V is TRBV18 and J is TRBJ2-1, with a weak D call TRBD2 (6 bases). CDR1 is KGHSH and CDR2 is LQKENI in the germline V gene. The CDR3 extends over 12 amino acids. V lost 3 bases to trimming and J lost 7 bases, with 7 bases between them. The CDR3 bases are TGTGCCAGCTCACCGGAGGGGAATGAGCAGTTCTTC. This encodes CASSPEGNEQFF.

The chain carries TRBV29-1 and TRBJ1-2, with D unclear. The V and J ends lost 3 bases and 4 bases respectively, with 9 bases between them. The CDR3 runs to 12 residues. Germline V gene sequence: CDR1 SQVTM, CDR2 ANQGSEA. The CDR3 region has the DNA TGCAGCGTTGACGCCAACAGCTATGGCTACACCTTC. Its protein is CSVDANSYGYTF.

This chain connects TRBV11-2 to TRBJ2-3; 11 nucleotides match TRBD2. V trimming: 3 bases; J trimming: 3 bases; junction bases outside the gene matches: 2. This CDR3 region has 15 residues. Germline CDR1 and CDR2: SGHAT and FQNNGV. DNA of the CDR3: TGTGCCAGCAGCTTTAGCGGGGGGGCTACAGATACGCAGTATTTT. Translating it yields CASSFSGGATDTQYF.

This chain links TRBV5-6 with TRBJ2-7; D is possibly TRBD2 (6 bases). V was shortened by 2 bases and J by 2 bases, with 17 bases between the two germline ends. Germline V CDR1 and CDR2: SGHDT, YYEEEE. The CDR3 is 16 amino acids. The CDR3 protein is CASSFDVIGGTYEQYF. CDR3 nucleotide sequence: TGTGCCAGCAGCTTCGATGTCATCGGCGGGACCTACGAGCAGTACTTC.

A single count supports this clone. At the DNA level, this CDR3 is encoded by other sequences in the same sample as well. This chain uses TRBV5-4 with TRBJ2-7; D not resolved. The V gene's germline CDR1 is SGHNT and CDR2 YYREEE (reference sequence). CDR3 length: 13 residues. V was shortened by 0 bases and J by 3 bases, with 7 bases between the two germline ends. CDR3 DNA: TGTGCCAGCAGCTTGGGCGGCTTCTACGAGCAGTACTTC. This encodes CASSLGGFYEQYF.

This clone occurred once. The chain links TRBV27 to TRBJ2-3; TRBD2 matches at 9 bases. CDR3 size: 17 residues. V trimming: 7 bases; J trimming: 0 bases; junction bases outside the gene matches: 11. Germline values: CDR1 MNHEY, CDR2 SMNVEV (reference sequence). Here the CDR3 reads CASKPYSGSGSTDTQYF. The CDR3 coding sequence is TGTGCCAGCAAGCCATATAGCGGGAGTGGTAGCACAGATACGCAGTATTTT.

This chain links TRBV7-6 with TRBJ2-1; TRBD2 aligns across 13 bases. Per germline, CDR1 SGHVS and CDR2 FNYEAQ. The V segment lost 5 bases and the J segment 0 bases; nucleotides outside the gene matches: 4. There are 17 residues in the CDR3. CDR3 in DNA: TGTGCCAGCAGCCTCGGGACTAGCGGGAACTCCTACAATGAGCAGTTCTTC. Translating it yields CASSLGTSGNSYNEQFF.

The genes are TRBV18 and TRBJ2-1; the D is unclear. The germline V gene has CDR1 KGHSH and CDR2 LQKENI. Deletions cut 2 bases from V and 0 bases from J, with 8 bases between. The CDR3 contains 15 residues. This CDR3 reads CASSPRSVSYNEQFF. The CDR3, as DNA: TGTGCCAGCTCACCAAGATCAGTCTCCTACAATGAGCAGTTCTTC.

The chain is built from TRBV29-1 and TRBJ1-2; 10 bases match TRBD1. V lost 8 bases and J lost 4; bases outside the gene matches: 7. CDR3 length: 13 residues. Germline-derived CDR1 and CDR2 are SQVTM and ANQGSEA. The CDR3 coding sequence is TGCAGCCTGTGGGACAGGGGATCCTATGGCTACACCTTC. It translates to CSLWDRGSYGYTF.

The V gene is TRBV11-2, the J gene TRBJ2-7, with D possibly TRBD1 on 5 matching bases. The CDR3 is 17 amino acids. The germline gives CDR1 SGHAT, CDR2 FQNNGV. Between the trimmed V and J ends, which lost 0 bases and 0 bases, there was a span of 15 bases. The DNA of the CDR3 is TGTGCCAGCAGCTTAGAGCCCATGACAGTCGCCTCCTACGAGCAGTACTTC. Protein: CASSLEPMTVASYEQYF.

The gene calls are TRBV4-3 and TRBJ2-7; D is unclear. Germline V gene data show CDR1 as LGHNA and CDR2 as YSLEER. Trimming took 0 bases from V and 4 from J, leaving 10 bases between them. CDR3 size: 14 residues. CDR3 bases: TGCGCCAGCAGCCAAGATGGTGAAGGGTACGAGCAGTACTTC. Translated, it gives CASSQDGEGYEQYF.